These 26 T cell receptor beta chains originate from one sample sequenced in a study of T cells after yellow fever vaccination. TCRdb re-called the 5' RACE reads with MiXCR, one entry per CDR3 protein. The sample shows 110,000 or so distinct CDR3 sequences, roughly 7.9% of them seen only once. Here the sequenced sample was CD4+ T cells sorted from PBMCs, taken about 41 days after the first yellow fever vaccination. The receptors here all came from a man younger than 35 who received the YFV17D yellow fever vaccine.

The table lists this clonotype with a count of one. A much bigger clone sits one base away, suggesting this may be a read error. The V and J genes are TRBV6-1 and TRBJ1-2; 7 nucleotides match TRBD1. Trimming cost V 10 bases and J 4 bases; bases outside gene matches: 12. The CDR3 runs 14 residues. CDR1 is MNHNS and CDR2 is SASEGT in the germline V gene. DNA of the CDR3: TGTGCCATCTGGCGTGGCAGGGGGGGCTATGGCTACACCTTC. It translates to CAIWRGRGGYGYTF.

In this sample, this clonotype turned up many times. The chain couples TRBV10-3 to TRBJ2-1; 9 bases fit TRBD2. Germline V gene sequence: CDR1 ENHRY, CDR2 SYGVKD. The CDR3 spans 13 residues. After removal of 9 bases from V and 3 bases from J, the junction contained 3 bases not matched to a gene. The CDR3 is CAISGGNYNEQFF. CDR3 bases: TGTGCCATTAGCGGGGGCAACTACAATGAGCAGTTCTTC.

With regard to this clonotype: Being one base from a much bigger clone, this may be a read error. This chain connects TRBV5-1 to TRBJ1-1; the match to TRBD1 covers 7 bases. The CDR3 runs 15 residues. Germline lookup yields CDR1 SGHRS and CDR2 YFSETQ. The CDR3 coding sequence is TGCGCCAGCAGCTTCAGGGGGACGATGAACTCTGAAGCTTTCTTT. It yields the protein CASSFRGTMNSEAFF.

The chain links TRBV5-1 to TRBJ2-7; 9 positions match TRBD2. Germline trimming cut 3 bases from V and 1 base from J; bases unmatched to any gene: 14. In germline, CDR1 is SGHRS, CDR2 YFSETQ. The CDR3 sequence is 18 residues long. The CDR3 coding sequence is TGCGCCAGCAGCTGGAGGGGTAGCGGGGGTATGCGGTCCTACGAGCAGTACTTC. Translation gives CASSWRGSGGMRSYEQYF.

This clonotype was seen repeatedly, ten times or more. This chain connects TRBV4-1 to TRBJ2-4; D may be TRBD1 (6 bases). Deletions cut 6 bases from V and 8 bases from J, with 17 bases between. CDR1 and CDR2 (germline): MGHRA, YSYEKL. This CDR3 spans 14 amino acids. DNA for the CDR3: TGCGCCAGCAGGCCCACCGGACAGCGCGACATTCAGTACTTC. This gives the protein CASRPTGQRDIQYF.

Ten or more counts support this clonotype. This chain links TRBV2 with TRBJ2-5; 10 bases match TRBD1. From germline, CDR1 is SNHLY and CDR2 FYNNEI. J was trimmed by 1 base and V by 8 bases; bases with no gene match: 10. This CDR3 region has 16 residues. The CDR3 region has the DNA TGTGCCAGCTCATCCGTGGGACAGGGGACCCAAGAGACCCAGTACTTC. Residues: CASSSVGQGTQETQYF.

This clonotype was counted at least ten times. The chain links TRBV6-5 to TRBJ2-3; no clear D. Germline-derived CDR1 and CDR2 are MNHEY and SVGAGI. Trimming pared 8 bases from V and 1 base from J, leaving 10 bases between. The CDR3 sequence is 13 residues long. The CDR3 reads CASVVPGTDTQYF. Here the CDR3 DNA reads TGTGCCAGCGTTGTCCCGGGCACAGATACGCAGTATTTT.

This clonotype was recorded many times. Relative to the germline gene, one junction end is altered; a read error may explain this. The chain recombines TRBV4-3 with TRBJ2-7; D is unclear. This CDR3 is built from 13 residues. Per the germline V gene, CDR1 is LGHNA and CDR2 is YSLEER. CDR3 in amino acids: CASSQDYLGNLGF. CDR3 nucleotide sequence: TGCGCCAGCAGCCAAGATTATCTAGGAAACTTGGGTTTC.

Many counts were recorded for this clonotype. The CDR3 loop is CASSQGTGPQETQYF. DNA for the CDR3: TGTGCCAGCAGTCAGGGGACAGGGCCTCAAGAGACCCAGTACTTC. This chain joins TRBV28 and TRBJ2-5; 9 bases agree with TRBD1. Germline CDR1 reads MDHEN; CDR2 reads SYDVKM. Trimming cost V 5 bases and J 2 bases; bases outside gene matches: 6. CDR3 length equals 15 residues.

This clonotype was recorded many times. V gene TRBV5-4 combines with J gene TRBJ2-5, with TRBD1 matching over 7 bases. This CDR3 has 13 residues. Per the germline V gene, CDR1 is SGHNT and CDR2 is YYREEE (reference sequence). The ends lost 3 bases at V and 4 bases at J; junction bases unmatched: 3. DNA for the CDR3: TGTGCCAGCAGCTCGGGACAGCCAGAGACCCAGTACTTC. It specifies CASSSGQPETQYF.

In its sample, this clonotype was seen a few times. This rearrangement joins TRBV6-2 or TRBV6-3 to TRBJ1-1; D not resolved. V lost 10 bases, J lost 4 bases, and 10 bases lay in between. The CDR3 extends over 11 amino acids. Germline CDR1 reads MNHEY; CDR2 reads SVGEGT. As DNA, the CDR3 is TGTGCCACCCTGAGTGTCACTGAAGCTTTCTTT. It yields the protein CATLSVTEAFF.

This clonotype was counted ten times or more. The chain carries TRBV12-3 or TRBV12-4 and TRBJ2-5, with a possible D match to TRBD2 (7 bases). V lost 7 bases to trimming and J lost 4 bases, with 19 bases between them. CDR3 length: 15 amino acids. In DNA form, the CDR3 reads TGTGCCAGCACCATGGGGGGGGCTAGCGGAGAGACCCAGTACTTC. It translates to CASTMGGASGETQYF.

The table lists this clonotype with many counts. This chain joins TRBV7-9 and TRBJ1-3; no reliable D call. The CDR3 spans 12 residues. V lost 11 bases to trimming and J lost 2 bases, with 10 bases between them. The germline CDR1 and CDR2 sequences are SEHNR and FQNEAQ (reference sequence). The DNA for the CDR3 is TGTGCCCCGGGGAGTGCTGGAAACACCATATATTTT. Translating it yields CAPGSAGNTIYF. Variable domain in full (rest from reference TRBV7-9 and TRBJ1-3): DTGVSQNPRHKITKRGQNVTFRCDPISEHNRLYWYRQTLGQGPEFLTYFQNEAQLEKSRLLSDRFSAERPKGSFSTLEIQRTEQGDSAMYLCAPGSAGNTIYFGEGSWLTVV.

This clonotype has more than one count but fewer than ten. The CDR3 DNA sequence: TGTGCCAGCAGCTTATGGAGGGTCAACTATGGCTACACCTTC. Translating it yields CASSLWRVNYGYTF. The chain combines TRBV7-2 with TRBJ1-2; D is unclear. Germline lookup yields CDR1 SGHTA and CDR2 FQGNSA. The V gene lost 2 bases and the J gene lost 2 bases, with 9 bases spanning the gap. This CDR3 has 14 amino acids.

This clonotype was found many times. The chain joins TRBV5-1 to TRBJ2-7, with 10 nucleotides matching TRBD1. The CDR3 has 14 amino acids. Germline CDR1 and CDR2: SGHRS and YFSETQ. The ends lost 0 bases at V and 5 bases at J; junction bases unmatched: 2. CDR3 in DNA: TGCGCCAGCAGCTTGGGACAGGGGGCGGACGAGCAGTACTTC. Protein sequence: CASSLGQGADEQYF.

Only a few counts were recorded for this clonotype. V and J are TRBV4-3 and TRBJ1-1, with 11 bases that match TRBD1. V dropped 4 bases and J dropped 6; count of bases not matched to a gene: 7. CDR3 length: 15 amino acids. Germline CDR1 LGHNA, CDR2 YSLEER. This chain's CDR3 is CASSLGTGGRSEAFF. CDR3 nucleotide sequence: TGCGCCAGCAGCCTCGGGACAGGGGGGCGATCTGAAGCTTTCTTT.

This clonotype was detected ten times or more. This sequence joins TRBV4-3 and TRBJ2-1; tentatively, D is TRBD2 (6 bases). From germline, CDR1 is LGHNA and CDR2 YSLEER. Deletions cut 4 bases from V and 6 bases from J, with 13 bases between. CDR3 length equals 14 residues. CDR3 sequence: CASSPSWTINEQFF. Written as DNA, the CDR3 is TGCGCCAGCAGCCCTTCTTGGACTATCAATGAGCAGTTCTTC.

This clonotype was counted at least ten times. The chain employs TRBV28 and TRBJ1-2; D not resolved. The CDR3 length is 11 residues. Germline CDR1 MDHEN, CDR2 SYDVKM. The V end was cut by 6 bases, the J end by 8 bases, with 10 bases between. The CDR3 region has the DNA TGTGCCAGCAGCCCCCGGTTCGGCTACACCTTC. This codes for CASSPRFGYTF.

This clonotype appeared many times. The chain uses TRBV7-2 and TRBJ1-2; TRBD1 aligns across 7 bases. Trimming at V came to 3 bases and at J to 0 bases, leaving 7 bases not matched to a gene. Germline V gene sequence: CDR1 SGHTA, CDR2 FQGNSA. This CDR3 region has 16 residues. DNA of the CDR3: TGTGCCAGCAGCTTGGGGACAGCTCTAGCTAACTATGGCTACACCTTC. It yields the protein CASSLGTALANYGYTF.

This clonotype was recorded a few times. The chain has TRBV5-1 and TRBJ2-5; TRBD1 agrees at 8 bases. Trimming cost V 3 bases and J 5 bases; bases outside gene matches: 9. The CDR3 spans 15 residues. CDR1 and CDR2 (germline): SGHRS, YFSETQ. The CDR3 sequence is CASSSTGGFKETQYF. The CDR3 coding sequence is TGCGCCAGCAGCTCCACAGGGGGTTTTAAGGAGACCCAGTACTTC.

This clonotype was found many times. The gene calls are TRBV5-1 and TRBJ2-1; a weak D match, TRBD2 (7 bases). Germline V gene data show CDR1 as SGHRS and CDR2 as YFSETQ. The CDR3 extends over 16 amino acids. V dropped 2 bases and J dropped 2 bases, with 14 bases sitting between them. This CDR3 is CASSLGGVLAYNEQFF. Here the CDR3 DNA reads TGCGCCAGCAGCTTAGGGGGGGTCCTAGCCTACAATGAGCAGTTCTTC.

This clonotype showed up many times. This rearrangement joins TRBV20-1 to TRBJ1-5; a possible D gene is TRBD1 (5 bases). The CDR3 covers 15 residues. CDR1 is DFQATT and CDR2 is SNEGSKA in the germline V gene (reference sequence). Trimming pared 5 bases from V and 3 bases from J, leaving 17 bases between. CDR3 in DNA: TGCAGTGCTCCAGGCCCGGGGCCACCCAATCAGCCCCAGCATTTT. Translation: CSAPGPGPPNQPQHF.

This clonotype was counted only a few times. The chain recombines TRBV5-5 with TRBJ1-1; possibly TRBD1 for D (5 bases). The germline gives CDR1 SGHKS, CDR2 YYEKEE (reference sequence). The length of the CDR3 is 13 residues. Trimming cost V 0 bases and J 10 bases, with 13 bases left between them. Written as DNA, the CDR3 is TGTGCCAGCAGCTTGGTCACAGGTCAAGCAGCTTTCTTT. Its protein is CASSLVTGQAAFF.

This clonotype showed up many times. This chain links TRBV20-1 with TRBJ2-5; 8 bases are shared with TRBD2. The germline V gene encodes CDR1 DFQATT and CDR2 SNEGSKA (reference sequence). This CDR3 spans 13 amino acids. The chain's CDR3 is CSQAIAGQETQYF. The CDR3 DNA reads TGCAGCCAAGCCATAGCGGGGCAAGAGACCCAGTACTTC.

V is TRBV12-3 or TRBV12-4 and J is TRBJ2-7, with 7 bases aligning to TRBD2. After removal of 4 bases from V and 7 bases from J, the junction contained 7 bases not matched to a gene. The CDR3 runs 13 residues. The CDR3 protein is CASSSNRRGEQYF. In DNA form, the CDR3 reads TGTGCCAGCAGTTCTAATCGGCGGGGGGAGCAGTACTTC.

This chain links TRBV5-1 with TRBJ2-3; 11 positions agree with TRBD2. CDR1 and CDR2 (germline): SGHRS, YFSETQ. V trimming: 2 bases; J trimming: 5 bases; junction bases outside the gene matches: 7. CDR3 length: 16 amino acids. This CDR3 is CASSFPSGGSGDTQYF. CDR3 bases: TGCGCCAGCAGCTTCCCTAGCGGGGGGTCGGGAGATACGCAGTATTTT.